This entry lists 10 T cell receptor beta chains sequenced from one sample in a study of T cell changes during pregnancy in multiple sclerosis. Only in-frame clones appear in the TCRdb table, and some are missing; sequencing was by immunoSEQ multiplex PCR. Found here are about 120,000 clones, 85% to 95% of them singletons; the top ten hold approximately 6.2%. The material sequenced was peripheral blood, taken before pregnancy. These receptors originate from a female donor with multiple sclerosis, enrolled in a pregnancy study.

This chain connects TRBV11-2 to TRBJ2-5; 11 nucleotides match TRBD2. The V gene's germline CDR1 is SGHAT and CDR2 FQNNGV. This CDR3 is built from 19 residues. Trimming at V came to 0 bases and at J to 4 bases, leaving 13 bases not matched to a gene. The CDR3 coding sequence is TGTGCCAGCAGCTTAGATATAGCGGGGGGGCCGGATTCGGGAGAGACCCAGTACTTC. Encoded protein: CASSLDIAGGPDSGETQYF.

The CDR3 DNA follows: TGTGCCAGCAGCCCCACTCGGGGGGGTACGGGTGAGCAGTTCTTC. This encodes CASSPTRGGTGEQFF. The rearrangement joins TRBV14 to TRBJ2-1; TRBD2 matches 8 bases. This CDR3 spans 15 amino acids. V shed 4 bases and J 9 bases; nucleotides not matched to a gene: 11. Germline V CDR1 and CDR2: SGHDN, FVKESK.

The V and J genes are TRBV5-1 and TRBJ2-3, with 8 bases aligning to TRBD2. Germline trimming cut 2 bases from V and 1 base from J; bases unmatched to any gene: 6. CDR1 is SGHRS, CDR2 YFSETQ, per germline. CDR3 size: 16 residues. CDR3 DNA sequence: TGCGCCAGCAGCTTTACGTCGGGAGGGGGCACAGATACGCAGTATTTT. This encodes CASSFTSGGGTDTQYF.

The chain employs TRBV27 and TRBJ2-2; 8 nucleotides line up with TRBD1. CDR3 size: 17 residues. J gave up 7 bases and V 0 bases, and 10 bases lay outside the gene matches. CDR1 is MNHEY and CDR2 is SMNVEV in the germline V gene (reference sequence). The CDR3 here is CASSLSARTGRSGELFF. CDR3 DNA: TGTGCCAGCAGTTTATCGGCCCGGACAGGGAGGAGCGGGGAGCTGTTTTTT.

As DNA, the CDR3 is TGTGCCAGCAGACCGGACAGGGAAGCCGGGGAGCTGTTTTTT. Translated: CASRPDREAGELFF. This rearrangement joins TRBV11-2 to TRBJ2-2; 8 nucleotides match TRBD1. With V trimmed by 6 bases and J by 6 bases, 6 bases remained unmatched. This CDR3 spans 14 amino acids. Germline CDR1 SGHAT, CDR2 FQNNGV.

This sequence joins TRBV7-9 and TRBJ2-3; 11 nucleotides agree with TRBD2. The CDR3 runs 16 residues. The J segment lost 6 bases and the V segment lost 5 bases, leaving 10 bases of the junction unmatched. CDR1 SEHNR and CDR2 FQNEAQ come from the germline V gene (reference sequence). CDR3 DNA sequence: TGTGCCAGCAGCGGTAGCGGGAGGGCCCCTCCGGATACGCAGTATTTT. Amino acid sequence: CASSGSGRAPPDTQYF.

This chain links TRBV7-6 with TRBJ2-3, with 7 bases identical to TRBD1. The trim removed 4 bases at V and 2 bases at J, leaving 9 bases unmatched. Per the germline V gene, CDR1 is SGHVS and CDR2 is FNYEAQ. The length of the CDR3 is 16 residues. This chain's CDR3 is CASSWSTGTYTDTQYF. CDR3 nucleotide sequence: TGTGCCAGCAGCTGGTCGACAGGGACCTACACAGATACGCAGTATTTT.

CDR3 sequence (DNA): TGCGCCAGCAGTCAATCGCAGCCCCGGGGATATAGCAATCAGCCCCAGCATTTT. Protein product: CASSQSQPRGYSNQPQHF. This rearrangement joins TRBV23-1 to TRBJ1-5, with D hard to call. TRBV23-1 is an ORF, with its function uncertain. CDR3 size: 18 residues. V shed 0 bases and J shed 0 bases, with 15 bases lying between them.

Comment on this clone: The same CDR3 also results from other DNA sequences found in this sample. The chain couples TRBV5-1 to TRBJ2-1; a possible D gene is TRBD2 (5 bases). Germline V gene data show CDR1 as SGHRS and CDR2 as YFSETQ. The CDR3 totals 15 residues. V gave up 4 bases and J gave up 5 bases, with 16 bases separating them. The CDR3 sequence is CASSLGSVGNNEQFF. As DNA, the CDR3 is TGCGCCAGCAGCCTGGGGTCTGTCGGGAACAATGAGCAGTTCTTC.

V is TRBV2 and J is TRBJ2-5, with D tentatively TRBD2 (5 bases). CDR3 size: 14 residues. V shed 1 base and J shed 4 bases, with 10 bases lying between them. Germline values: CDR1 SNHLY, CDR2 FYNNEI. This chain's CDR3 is CASSEVGRGETQYF. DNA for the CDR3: TGTGCCAGCAGTGAAGTGGGCCGGGGAGAGACCCAGTACTTC.